What follows are 25 T cell receptor beta chains derived from one specimen sequenced in a study of blood T cell repertoires in COVID-19. TCRdb's table, derived via immunoSEQ multiplex PCR, lists solely in-frame clones and lacks some. The table includes roughly 250,000 clones, approximately 85% detected once. Sample: peripheral blood. These receptors were obtained from a man in his forties with acute or convalescent COVID-19.

This clone was found a few times. This chain connects TRBV2 to TRBJ1-2; 9 bases fit TRBD1. This CDR3 is 16 amino acids long. After removal of 2 bases from V and 5 bases from J, the junction contained 9 bases not matched to a gene. Germline CDR1 is SNHLY and CDR2 is FYNNEI. The CDR3 coding sequence is TGTGCCAGCAGTGAACGGACAGGGGCCCCAAAGTATGGCTACACCTTC. Translated, it gives CASSERTGAPKYGYTF.

This clone was recorded a few times. The gene calls are TRBV30 and TRBJ1-5, with D perhaps matching TRBD1 (6 bases). This CDR3 has 16 amino acids. Trimming removed 1 base from V and 2 bases from J, with 15 bases in between. Germline CDR1 and CDR2: GTSNPN and SVGIG (reference sequence). CDR3 bases: TGTGCCTGGAGTGAGGCTTCGTCAGGGGGCAATCAGCCCCAGCATTTT. It specifies CAWSEASSGGNQPQHF. Full variable domain (outside the CDR3, taken from reference TRBV30 and TRBJ1-5): SQTIHQWPATLVQPVGSPLSLECTVEGTSNPNLYWYRQAAGRGLQLLFYSVGIGQISSEVPQNLSASRPQDRQFILSSKKLLLSDSGFYLCAWSEASSGGNQPQHFGDGTRLSIL.

J is TRBJ1-6 and V is TRBV30, with a tentative D call TRBD1 (6 bases). V lost 3 bases and J 4 bases, leaving 13 bases between the germline ends. The CDR3 is made up of 15 amino acids. Germline assignment: CDR1 GTSNPN and CDR2 SVGIG (reference sequence). The CDR3 region has the DNA TGTGCCTGGAGCACAGGGTCCCCGTATAATTCACCCCTCCACTTT. Its protein is CAWSTGSPYNSPLHF.

This clone was detected a few times. The rearrangement uses TRBV28 and TRBJ1-5; D is perhaps TRBD1 (5 bases). V dropped 5 bases and J dropped 7 bases, with 15 bases sitting between them. The CDR3 contains 14 residues. The germline V gene encodes CDR1 MDHEN and CDR2 SYDVKM. The CDR3 coding sequence is TGTGCCAGCAGTACTAACAGGATGGGCCAGCCCCAGCATTTT. Residues: CASSTNRMGQPQHF. The full variable domain, rest sourced from reference TRBV28 and TRBJ1-5, is DVKVTQSSRYLVKRTGEKVFLECVQDMDHENMFWYRQDPGLGLRLIYFSYDVKMKEKGDIPEGYSVSREKKERFSLILESASTNQTSMYLCASSTNRMGQPQHFGDGTRLSIL.

The chain combines TRBV18 with TRBJ2-5; 9 bases are shared with TRBD2. The V gene's germline CDR1 is KGHSH and CDR2 LQKENI. This CDR3 contains 16 residues. V lost 3 bases, J lost 10 bases, and 15 bases stayed unmatched. The CDR3 region is CASSPGTSSLMGDQYF. DNA for the CDR3: TGTGCCAGCTCACCCGGGACTAGCTCTCTAATGGGAGACCAGTACTTC.

The CDR3 DNA is TGTGCCAGCAGTAACCTACTACAGGGAAGCAATCAGCCCCAGCATTTT. The encoded protein is CASSNLLQGSNQPQHF. The chain is built from TRBV6-6 and TRBJ1-5; a weak D match, TRBD1 (6 bases). Germline CDR1 MNHNY, CDR2 SVGAGI (reference sequence). The germline V and J ends were trimmed by 5 bases and 1 base, with 15 bases remaining between them. The CDR3 has 16 residues.

The gene calls are TRBV6-6 and TRBJ2-7, with 9 positions matching TRBD1. The CDR3 has 15 residues. The J segment lost 2 bases and the V segment lost 0 bases, leaving 2 bases of the junction unmatched. The germline V gene encodes CDR1 MNHNY and CDR2 SVGAGI (reference sequence). The CDR3 spells CASSYSDRGPYEQYF. The CDR3 DNA follows: TGTGCCAGCAGTTACTCGGACAGGGGTCCCTACGAGCAGTACTTC.

The chain couples TRBV19 to TRBJ1-5; D is undetermined. The V end was cut by 4 bases, the J end by 6 bases, with 19 bases between. The CDR3 has 16 residues. CDR1 and CDR2 (germline): LNHDA, SQIVND (reference sequence). The CDR3: CASSKRRGEGGQPQHF. The CDR3 nucleotides read TGTGCCAGTAGTAAGCGGCGTGGGGAGGGTGGTCAGCCCCAGCATTTT.

The chain uses TRBV24-1 and TRBJ2-3; D gene unclear. Between the trimmed V and J ends, which lost 2 bases and 5 bases, there was a span of 7 bases. The germline V gene encodes CDR1 KGHDR and CDR2 SFDVKD. The CDR3 runs 13 residues. This chain's CDR3 is CATSDSLRDTQYF. CDR3 nucleotide sequence: TGTGCCACCAGTGATTCCCTTAGAGATACGCAGTATTTT.

This clone appeared a few times. CDR3 amino acids: CASSDSKGQGRNEQFF. CDR3 DNA: TGTGCCAGCAGTGACTCGAAGGGACAGGGGAGGAATGAGCAGTTCTTC. The chain uses TRBV6-4 and TRBJ2-1; 10 nucleotides line up with TRBD1. Germline V gene data show CDR1 as MRHNA and CDR2 as SNTAGT. CDR3 length: 16 residues. V shed 0 bases and J 7 bases; nucleotides not matched to a gene: 6.

The V gene is TRBV28, the J gene TRBJ2-7; D perhaps matches TRBD2 (7 bases). V was pared by 1 base and J by 3 bases, with 19 bases between. Germline CDR1 is MDHEN and CDR2 is SYDVKM. The CDR3 sequence is 17 residues long. CDR3 sequence: CASSLSPGGLWGYEQYF. The DNA for the CDR3 is TGTGCCAGCAGTTTATCTCCGGGGGGCCTTTGGGGCTACGAGCAGTACTTC. The variable domain in full, with the rest retrieved from reference TRBV28 and TRBJ2-7, is DVKVTQSSRYLVKRTGEKVFLECVQDMDHENMFWYRQDPGLGLRLIYFSYDVKMKEKGDIPEGYSVSREKKERFSLILESASTNQTSMYLCASSLSPGGLWGYEQYFGPGTRLTVT.

The V gene is TRBV6-5, the J gene TRBJ1-2; possible D gene TRBD1, 5 bases. CDR3 size: 12 residues. Trimming removed 6 bases at V and 8 bases at J, with 13 bases between. Germline V gene lookup returns CDR1 MNHEY and CDR2 SVGAGI. CDR3 bases: TGTGCCAGCAGCCCGACAGCGAGCGGCTACACCTTC. Its translation: CASSPTASGYTF.

The chain couples TRBV19 to TRBJ1-5, with 12 positions matching TRBD1. Trimming took 4 bases from V and 2 from J; bases not matched to a gene: 6. CDR1 and CDR2 (germline): LNHDA, SQIVND (reference sequence). CDR3 length: 17 amino acids. The CDR3 region has the DNA TGTGCCAGTAGTAAGGGACAGGGGGCGCGAGGCAATCAGCCCCAGCATTTT. It yields the protein CASSKGQGARGNQPQHF.

The rearrangement links TRBV5-1 to TRBJ2-1, with 10 positions matching TRBD1. Germline lookup yields CDR1 SGHRS and CDR2 YFSETQ. The CDR3 has 15 amino acids. V gave up 0 bases and J gave up 7 bases; unmatched junction bases: 4. CDR3 loop: CASSLGDRGKNEQFF. CDR3 DNA: TGCGCCAGCAGCTTGGGGGACAGGGGTAAAAATGAGCAGTTCTTC.

This sequence joins TRBV3-1 (or the pseudogene TRBV3-2) and TRBJ2-3, with 9 positions matching TRBD2. The germline V gene encodes CDR1 LGHDT and CDR2 YNNKEL (reference sequence). The ends lost 3 bases at V and 6 bases at J; junction bases unmatched: 7. This CDR3 is built from 15 residues. The CDR3 region is CASSQRGGGRDTQYF. The CDR3 nucleotides read TGTGCCAGCAGCCAGCGGGGGGGCGGAAGGGATACGCAGTATTTT.

This chain connects TRBV9 to TRBJ2-7, with 8 positions matching TRBD2. The CDR3 totals 15 residues. The germline gives CDR1 SGDLS, CDR2 YYNGEE. J was trimmed by 3 bases and V by 0 bases; bases with no gene match: 5. The CDR3 reads CASSVEGTSIYEQYF. The CDR3 DNA follows: TGTGCCAGCAGCGTAGAAGGGACTAGTATCTACGAGCAGTACTTC.

The CDR3 is CASSWLQKNTEAFF. The CDR3 region has the DNA TGTGCCAGCAGCTGGCTCCAAAAGAACACTGAAGCTTTCTTT. J is TRBJ1-1 and V is TRBV7-2; D uncertain. The V end lost 4 bases, the J end lost 1 base, and 10 bases lay between the germline ends. The germline V gene encodes CDR1 SGHTA and CDR2 FQGNSA. The length of the CDR3 is 14 residues.

This chain links TRBV6-2 or TRBV6-3 with TRBJ2-7; tentatively, D is TRBD1 (6 bases). Germline V gene sequence: CDR1 MNHEY, CDR2 SVGEGT. The length of the CDR3 is 14 residues. With 2 bases removed from V and 3 bases from J, the gap between germline ends came to 11 bases. CDR3 in DNA: TGTGCCAGCAGTTACCCGGACAGCCTCTACGAGCAGTACTTC. This encodes CASSYPDSLYEQYF.

This chain connects TRBV7-9 to TRBJ2-3; the match to TRBD1 covers 7 bases. Germline V CDR1 and CDR2: SEHNR, FQNEAQ (reference sequence). CDR3 length equals 18 residues. V shed 0 bases and J 0 bases; nucleotides not matched to a gene: 9. The DNA for the CDR3 is TGTGCCAGCAGCTTAGCCCCTATTTTACAGGGGAGCACAGATACGCAGTATTTT. It yields the protein CASSLAPILQGSTDTQYF.

V and J are TRBV19 and TRBJ1-2, with D uncertain. Germline V gives CDR1 LNHDA, CDR2 SQIVND (reference sequence). The CDR3 runs 13 residues. V gave up 5 bases and J gave up 0 bases, with 7 bases separating them. DNA of the CDR3: TGTGCCAGTAGTTTCGGTACTAACTATGGCTACACCTTC. It translates to CASSFGTNYGYTF.

The chain has TRBV2 and TRBJ2-1, with a possible D match to TRBD2 (5 bases). The CDR3 covers 13 residues. V was trimmed by 2 bases and J by 10 bases, leaving 12 bases between them. Germline CDR1 reads SNHLY; CDR2 reads FYNNEI. CDR3 protein: CASSESGLGEQFF. The CDR3 bases are TGTGCCAGCAGTGAAAGCGGTTTAGGGGAGCAGTTCTTC. The entire variable domain, with the rest obtained from reference TRBV2 and TRBJ2-1, is as follows: EPEVTQTPSHQVTQMGQEVILRCVPISNHLYFYWYRQILGQKVEFLVSFYNNEISEKSEIFDDQFSVERPDGSNFTLKIRSTKLEDSAMYFCASSESGLGEQFFGPGTRLTVL.

V and J are TRBV29-1 and TRBJ2-1, with a possible D match to TRBD2 (6 bases). Trimming shortened V by 7 bases and J by 7 bases, and 17 bases separated the two germline ends. CDR1 is SQVTM and CDR2 is ANQGSEA in the germline V gene. The length of the CDR3 is 13 residues. CDR3 nucleotide sequence: TGCAGCGGCACATCCGGGGCGGGGAATGAGCAGTTCTTC. This encodes CSGTSGAGNEQFF.

V is TRBV6-1 and J is TRBJ2-7; TRBD2 agrees at 13 bases. J lost 2 bases, V lost 3 bases, and 7 bases had no gene match. Germline lookup yields CDR1 MNHNS and CDR2 SASEGT. This CDR3 comprises 17 residues. The CDR3 region is CASSDLTGLAGAYEQYF. The CDR3, as DNA: TGTGCCAGCAGTGATCTTACCGGACTAGCGGGGGCCTACGAGCAGTACTTC.

Only one count was recorded for this clone. This chain connects TRBV2 to TRBJ2-2, with a possible D match to TRBD2 (5 bases). The CDR3 length is 13 residues. V was trimmed by 7 bases and J by 1 base, leaving 7 bases between them. Germline V gene lookup returns CDR1 SNHLY and CDR2 FYNNEI. The CDR3 DNA reads TGTGCCAGCATACGGGAGAACACCGGGGAGCTGTTTTTT. Residues: CASIRENTGELFF.

The chain couples TRBV23-1 to TRBJ2-7; 9 nucleotides match TRBD1. TRBV23-1 belongs to the ORF category, with a function that is uncertain. V gave up 0 bases and J gave up 1 base; unmatched junction bases: 4. The CDR3 has 16 residues. The chain's CDR3 is CASSQSTGQGSYEQYF. The CDR3 DNA is TGCGCCAGCAGTCAATCAACGGGACAGGGATCCTACGAGCAGTACTTC.